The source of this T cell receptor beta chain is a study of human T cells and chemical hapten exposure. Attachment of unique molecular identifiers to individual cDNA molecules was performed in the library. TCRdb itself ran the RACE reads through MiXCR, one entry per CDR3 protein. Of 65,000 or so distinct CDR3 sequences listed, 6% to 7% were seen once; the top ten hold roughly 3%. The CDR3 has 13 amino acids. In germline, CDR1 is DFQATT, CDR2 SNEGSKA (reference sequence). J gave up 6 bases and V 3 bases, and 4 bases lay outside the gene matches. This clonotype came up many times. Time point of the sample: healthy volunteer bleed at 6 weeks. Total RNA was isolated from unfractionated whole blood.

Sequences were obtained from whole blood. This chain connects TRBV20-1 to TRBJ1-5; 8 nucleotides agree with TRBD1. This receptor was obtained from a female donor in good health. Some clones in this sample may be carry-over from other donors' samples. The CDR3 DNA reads TGCAGTGCTAGGGAGGACAGGGTTCAGCCCCAGCATTTT. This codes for CSAREDRVQPQHF.